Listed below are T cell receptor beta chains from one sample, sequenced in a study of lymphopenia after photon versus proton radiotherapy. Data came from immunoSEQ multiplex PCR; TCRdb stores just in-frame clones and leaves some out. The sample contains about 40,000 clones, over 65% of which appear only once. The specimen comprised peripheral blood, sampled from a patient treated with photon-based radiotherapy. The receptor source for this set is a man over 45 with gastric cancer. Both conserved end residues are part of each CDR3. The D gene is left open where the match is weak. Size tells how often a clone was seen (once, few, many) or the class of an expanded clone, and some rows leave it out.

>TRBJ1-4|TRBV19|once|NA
TGTGCCAGTAGTATACCGGCATATAATGAAAAACTGTTTTTT
CASSIPAYNEKLFF
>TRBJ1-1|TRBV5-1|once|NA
TGCGCCAGCAGCTTGGGCCGACAGGTATGGAAAATTTTT
CASSLGRQVWKIF
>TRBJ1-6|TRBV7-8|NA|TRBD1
TGTGCCAGCAGCCCCACGGGACAGGTTAATTCACCCCTCCACTTT
CASSPTGQVNSPLHF
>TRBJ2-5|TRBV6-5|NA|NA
TGTGCCACCCGTGTCCAAGAGACCCAGTACTTC
CATRVQETQYF
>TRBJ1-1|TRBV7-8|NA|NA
TGTGCCAGCGGGGTTGACAGGCAGAACACTGAAGCTTTCTTT
CASGVDRQNTEAFF
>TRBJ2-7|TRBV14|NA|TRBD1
TGTGCCAGCAGCCCCAGGGGGAGCTCCTACGAGCAGTACTTC
CASSPRGSSYEQYF
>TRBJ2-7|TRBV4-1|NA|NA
TGCGCCAGCAAGAGGTACCGACAGGCCTCGTTCGAGCAGTACTTC
CASKRYRQASFEQYF
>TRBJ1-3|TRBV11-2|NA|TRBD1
TGTGCCAGCAGCTTAGAGGGGACAGGTGCCTCTGGAAACACCATATATTTT
CASSLEGTGASGNTIYF
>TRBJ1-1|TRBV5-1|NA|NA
TGCGCCAGCAGCTTGGAAAAACCGGGAATGAACACTGAAGCTTTCTTT
CASSLEKPGMNTEAFF
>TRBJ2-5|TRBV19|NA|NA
TGTGCCAGTTCTCACGACGGATTCCCGGGAAAGACCCAGTACTTC
CASSHDGFPGKTQYF